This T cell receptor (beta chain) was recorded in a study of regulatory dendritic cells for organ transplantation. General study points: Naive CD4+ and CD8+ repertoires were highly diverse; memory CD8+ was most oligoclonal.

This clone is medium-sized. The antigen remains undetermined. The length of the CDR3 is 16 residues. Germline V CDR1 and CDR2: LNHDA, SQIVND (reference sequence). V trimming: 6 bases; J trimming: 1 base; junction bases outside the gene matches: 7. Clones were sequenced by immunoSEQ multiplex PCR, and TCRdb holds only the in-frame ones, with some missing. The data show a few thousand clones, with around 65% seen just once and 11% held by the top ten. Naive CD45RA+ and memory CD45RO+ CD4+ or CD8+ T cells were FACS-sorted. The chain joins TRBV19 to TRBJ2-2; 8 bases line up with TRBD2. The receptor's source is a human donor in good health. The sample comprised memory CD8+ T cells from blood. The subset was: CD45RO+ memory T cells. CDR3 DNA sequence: TGTGCCAGTAGAGAGAGTGCGGGGGGGAACACCGGGGAGCTGTTTTTT. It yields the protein CASRESAGGNTGELFF.